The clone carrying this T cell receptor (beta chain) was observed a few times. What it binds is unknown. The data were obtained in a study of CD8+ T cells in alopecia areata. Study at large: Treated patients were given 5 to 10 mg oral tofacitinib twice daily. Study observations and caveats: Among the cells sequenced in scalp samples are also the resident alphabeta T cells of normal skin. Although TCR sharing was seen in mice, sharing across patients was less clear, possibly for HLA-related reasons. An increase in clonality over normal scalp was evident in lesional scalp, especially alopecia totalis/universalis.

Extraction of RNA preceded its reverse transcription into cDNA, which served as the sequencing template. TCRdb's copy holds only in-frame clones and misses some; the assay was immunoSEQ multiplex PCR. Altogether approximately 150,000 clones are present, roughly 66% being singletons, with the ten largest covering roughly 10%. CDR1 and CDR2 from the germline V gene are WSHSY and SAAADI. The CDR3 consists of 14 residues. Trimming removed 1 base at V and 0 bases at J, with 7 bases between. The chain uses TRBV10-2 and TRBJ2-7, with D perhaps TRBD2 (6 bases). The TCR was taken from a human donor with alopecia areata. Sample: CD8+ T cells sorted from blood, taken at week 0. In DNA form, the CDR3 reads TGCGCCAGCAGTGAGTTAGCGGACTCCTACGAGCAGTACTTC. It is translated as CASSELADSYEQYF.